This record covers a single T cell receptor (beta chain). V was trimmed by 5 bases and J by 4 bases, leaving 20 bases between them. Per the germline V gene, CDR1 is SGHVS and CDR2 is FQNEAQ. This CDR3 is 16 amino acids long. Data came from immunoSEQ multiplex PCR; TCRdb stores just in-frame clones and leaves some out. The top ten clones hold over 0.7% of a sample with roughly 60,000 clones, roughly 85% of them seen once. This specimen comes from a study of OX40 agonist ivuxolimab in advanced cancers. This sample comprised CD4+ or CD8+ T cells sorted from blood, obtained in a trial of the OX40 agonist ivuxolimab. This TCR derives from an adult with an advanced solid tumor such as melanoma, head and neck, liver or kidney cancer. This chain uses TRBV7-8 with TRBJ1-2, with D unresolved. CDR3 DNA sequence: TGTGCCAGCAGCCCCGGACGGAGGGCATTGGGCTATGGCTACACCTTC. Translation: CASSPGRRALGYGYTF.